This T cell receptor beta chain was retrieved from a study of blood T cell repertoires in COVID-19. About the study: Sites across the United States, Italy and Spain contributed samples from acute and convalescent COVID-19.

Per the authors' pipeline: Amplifying reference gene primers gave estimates of nucleated cell counts. This table comes from immunoSEQ multiplex PCR, and its TCRdb copy is limited to in-frame clones, with some not included. D and trimming come from the DNA, and the V and J calls and clone size come from that table. The table includes 280,000 or so clones, 70% to 90% detected once. Per the germline V gene, CDR1 is SGHTA and CDR2 is FQGNSA. V was pared by 6 bases and J by 8 bases, with 19 bases between. The CDR3 loop spans 15 amino acids. This chain links TRBV7-2 with TRBJ1-4; possibly TRBD1 for D (6 bases). The TCR was taken from a woman in her fifties or sixties with acute or convalescent COVID-19. Input material: peripheral blood. The chain's CDR3 is CASSLRSGVREKLFF. DNA for the CDR3: TGTGCCAGCAGTCTTAGGTCAGGGGTAAGGGAAAAACTGTTTTTT. Based on the CDR3 plus reference TRBV7-2 and TRBJ1-4, the full variable domain is GAGVSQSPSNKVTEKGKDVELRCDPISGHTALYWYRQSLGQGLEFLIYFQGNSAPDKSGLPSDRFSAERTGGSVSTLTIQRTQQEDSAVYLCASSLRSGVREKLFFGSGTQLSVL.